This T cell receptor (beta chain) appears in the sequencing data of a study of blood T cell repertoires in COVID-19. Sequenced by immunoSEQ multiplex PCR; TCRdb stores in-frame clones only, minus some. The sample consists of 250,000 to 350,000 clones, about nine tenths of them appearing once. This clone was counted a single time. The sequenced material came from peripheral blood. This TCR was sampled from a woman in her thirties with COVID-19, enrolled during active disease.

CDR3 sequence reads: CASSFRTSGAYEQYF. The DNA for the CDR3 is TGTGCCAGCAGTTTTAGGACCTCAGGGGCTTACGAGCAGTACTTC. The J gene is TRBJ2-7, the V gene TRBV27; the D gene is possibly TRBD1 (6 bases). Trimming took off 3 bases at V and 4 bases at J, with 16 bases between the two ends. The germline V gene encodes CDR1 MNHEY and CDR2 SMNVEV (reference sequence). The CDR3 length is 15 residues.